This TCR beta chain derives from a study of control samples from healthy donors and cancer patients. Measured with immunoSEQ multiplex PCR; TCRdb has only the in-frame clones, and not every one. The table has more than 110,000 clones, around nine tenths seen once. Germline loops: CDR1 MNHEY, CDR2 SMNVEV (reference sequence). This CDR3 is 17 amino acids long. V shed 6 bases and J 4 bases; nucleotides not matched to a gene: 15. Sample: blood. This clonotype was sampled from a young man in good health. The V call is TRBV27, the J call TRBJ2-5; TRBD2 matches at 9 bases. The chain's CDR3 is CASRSDELAGVGETQYF. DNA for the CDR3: TGTGCCAGCAGAAGCGACGAGTTAGCGGGAGTGGGAGAGACCCAGTACTTC.